The T cell receptor beta chain under discussion was sequenced for a study of T cell repertoires in ileal Crohn's disease. Study-wide background: At surgery, around 40% of patients smoked, with median disease duration about eight years.

Study findings and constraints: Mucosal expansions were suggested to be mainly CD8 T cells. Compared with non-smokers, active smokers at surgery showed more clonal expansions. Clonality above 26.8% at surgery always came with endoscopic recurrence.

Libraries were prepared by immunoSEQ multiplex PCR; TCRdb keeps only in-frame clonotypes and omits some of them. The sample contains 5,000 or so clones, roughly 80% of which appear only once. This clone was seen once. Its specificity is unknown. Looked up from germline, CDR1 is SGHVS and CDR2 is FQNEAQ. V dropped 3 bases and J dropped 3 bases, with 28 bases sitting between them. CDR3 length equals 20 residues. Input material: ileal tissue. The chain is built from TRBV7-8 and TRBJ2-3, with a tentative D call TRBD1 (9 bases). The clonotype was recovered from an adult with Crohn's disease. CDR3 nucleotides: TGTGCCAGCAGCTTGGAGGGACAGGGCATCAGCGGGGGTCGTACAGATACGCAGTATTTT. This encodes CASSLEGQGISGGRTDTQYF.